The 14 T cell receptor beta chains in this list originate from one sample, sequenced in a study of blood T cell repertoires in COVID-19. Assay: immunoSEQ multiplex PCR; the TCRdb copy retains only in-frame clones and omits some. The table has about 150,000 clones, over 75% seen once; the top ten hold about 16%. The sequencing sample was made of peripheral blood. Receptor source: a woman in her thirties or forties with acute or convalescent COVID-19.

The chain employs TRBV28 and TRBJ1-3, with D unresolved. The CDR3 is made up of 14 amino acids. Trimming pared 3 bases from V and 2 bases from J, leaving 8 bases between. Germline V lookup: CDR1 MDHEN, CDR2 SYDVKM. The CDR3 DNA reads TGTGCCAGCAGTTTGCCGGGTCCTGGAAACACCATATATTTT. This translates into CASSLPGPGNTIYF.

This sequence joins TRBV23-1 and TRBJ2-3; D gene uncertain. TRBV23-1 belongs to the ORF category, with a function that is uncertain. This CDR3 contains 14 residues. Trimming left V 3 bases short and J 2 bases short, with 9 bases between. This chain's CDR3 is CASSHQPVTDTQYF. In nucleotides, the CDR3 is TGCGCCAGCAGTCACCAACCAGTCACAGATACGCAGTATTTT.

This chain connects TRBV7-2 to TRBJ2-7, with D hard to call. Germline assignment: CDR1 SGHTA and CDR2 FQGNSA. The V and J ends lost 2 bases and 1 base respectively, with 9 bases between them. The CDR3 contains 14 residues. This chain's CDR3 is CASSLTYLSYEQYF. In DNA, the CDR3 is TGTGCCAGCAGCTTAACTTACCTTTCCTACGAGCAGTACTTC.

The chain combines TRBV15 with TRBJ2-3; D is undetermined. CDR1 is LNHNV, CDR2 YYDKDF, per germline (reference sequence). The CDR3 spans 13 residues. With 3 bases removed from V and 2 bases from J, the gap between germline ends came to 6 bases. In DNA, the CDR3 is TGTGCCACCAGCAGGCGCCTCACAGATACGCAGTATTTT. This gives the protein CATSRRLTDTQYF.

The rearrangement uses TRBV5-4 and TRBJ2-2; maybe TRBD2 (5 bases). The CDR3 length is 13 residues. The germline V gene encodes CDR1 SGHNT and CDR2 YYREEE (reference sequence). V was clipped by 1 base and J by 5 bases, with 6 bases between them. The CDR3 spells CASSLSGTGELFF. Here the CDR3 DNA reads TGTGCCAGCAGCTTGTCGGGGACCGGGGAGCTGTTTTTT.

The V call is TRBV2, the J call TRBJ2-5; no definite D call. V lost 3 bases and J lost 1, with 9 bases in between. Germline CDR1 is SNHLY and CDR2 is FYNNEI. There are 14 residues in the CDR3. CDR3 DNA: TGTGCCAGCAGTGACATGGGCAGCCAAGAGACCCAGTACTTC. Its protein is CASSDMGSQETQYF.

The chain has TRBV2 and TRBJ1-3, with D unresolved. The CDR3 totals 16 residues. Trimming took 7 bases from V and 4 from J, leaving 20 bases between them. Germline loops: CDR1 SNHLY, CDR2 FYNNEI. The CDR3 reads CASIPSGEISGNTIYF. For the CDR3, the DNA is TGTGCCAGCATTCCATCCGGGGAAATATCGGGAAACACCATATATTTT.

The chain carries TRBV29-1 and TRBJ2-2, with 10 bases that match TRBD2. Germline V gives CDR1 SQVTM, CDR2 ANQGSEA. V lost 2 bases, J lost 3 bases, and 6 bases stayed unmatched. The CDR3 has 16 amino acids. In nucleotides, the CDR3 is TGCAGCGTTGAAAGGAGACTAGCGGGTTACACCGGGGAGCTGTTTTTT. It encodes CSVERRLAGYTGELFF.

This clone was seen only once. The rearrangement links TRBV7-9 to TRBJ2-7; D remains unclear. The germline V gene encodes CDR1 SEHNR and CDR2 FQNEAQ (reference sequence). The ends were cut back, 5 bases at V and 7 bases at J, with 15 bases in the middle. The CDR3 is 13 residues long. The CDR3 DNA follows: TGTGCCAGCAGCCCTGTATTGAGCGAGGAGCAGTACTTC. It encodes CASSPVLSEEQYF.

The chain's CDR3 is CASSQTSVNTGELFF. The CDR3 DNA sequence: TGTGCCAGCAGTCAGACTAGCGTGAACACCGGGGAGCTGTTTTTT. The chain recombines TRBV25-1 with TRBJ2-2, with 8 positions matching TRBD2. The CDR3 is made up of 15 amino acids. Germline lookup yields CDR1 MGHDK and CDR2 SYGVNS. The ends lost 5 bases at V and 1 base at J; junction bases unmatched: 3.

The V gene is TRBV7-6, the J gene TRBJ2-7, with TRBD2 as a possible D gene (5 bases). V was pared by 1 base and J by 1 base, with 14 bases between. Germline V CDR1 and CDR2: SGHVS, FNYEAQ. This CDR3 is 16 amino acids long. The CDR3 region is CASSLEGSGLSYEQYF. CDR3 sequence (DNA): TGTGCCAGCAGCTTAGAAGGCAGTGGACTTTCCTACGAGCAGTACTTC. Drawing the rest from reference TRBV7-6 and TRBJ2-7, the complete variable domain is GAGVSQSPRYKVTKRGQDVALRCDPISGHVSLYWYRQALGQGPEFLTYFNYEAQQDKSGLPNDRFSAERPEGSISTLTIQRTEQRDSAMYRCASSLEGSGLSYEQYFGPGTRLTVT.

The rearrangement uses TRBV4-2 and TRBJ2-4, with D unresolved. CDR1 is LGHNA, CDR2 YNFKEQ, per germline. CDR3 length equals 15 residues. V was cut by 0 bases and J by 9 bases, with 15 bases left in between. CDR3 DNA sequence: TGTGCCAGCAGCCAAGATGATCCGGAGTTTTCCATTCAGTACTTC. It yields the protein CASSQDDPEFSIQYF.

This chain uses TRBV2 with TRBJ2-3, with a tentative D call TRBD2 (5 bases). CDR1 is SNHLY, CDR2 FYNNEI, per germline. The CDR3 spans 14 residues. Trimming took off 7 bases at V and 2 bases at J, with 13 bases between the two ends. The CDR3 sequence: CASNRFRDTDTQYF. For the CDR3, the DNA is TGTGCCAGCAACCGTTTCCGGGACACAGATACGCAGTATTTT.

The chain combines TRBV19 with TRBJ1-5; 8 bases agree with TRBD1. The CDR3 has 17 residues. Germline-derived CDR1 and CDR2 are LNHDA and SQIVND (reference sequence). The junction had 15 bases not matched to a gene; V was cut back by 5 bases and J by 6 bases. DNA for the CDR3: TGTGCCAGTAGTGTTTTACAGGGGGATTGGGTTGGTCAGCCCCAGCATTTT. Translation: CASSVLQGDWVGQPQHF.